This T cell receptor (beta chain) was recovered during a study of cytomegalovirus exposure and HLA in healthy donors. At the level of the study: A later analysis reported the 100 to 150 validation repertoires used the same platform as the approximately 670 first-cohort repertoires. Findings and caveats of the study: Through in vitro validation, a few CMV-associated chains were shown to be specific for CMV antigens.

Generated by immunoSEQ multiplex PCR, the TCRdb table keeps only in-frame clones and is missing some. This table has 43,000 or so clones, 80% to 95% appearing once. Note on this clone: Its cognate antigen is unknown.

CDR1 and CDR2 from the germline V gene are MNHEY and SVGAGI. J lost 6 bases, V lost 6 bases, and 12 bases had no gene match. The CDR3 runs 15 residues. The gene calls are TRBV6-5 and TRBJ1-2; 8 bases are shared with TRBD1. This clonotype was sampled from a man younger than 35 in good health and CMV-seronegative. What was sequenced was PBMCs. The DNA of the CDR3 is TGTGCCAGCAGGAAAGCGGACAGGGACCTCCATGGCTACACCTTC. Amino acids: CASRKADRDLHGYTF.